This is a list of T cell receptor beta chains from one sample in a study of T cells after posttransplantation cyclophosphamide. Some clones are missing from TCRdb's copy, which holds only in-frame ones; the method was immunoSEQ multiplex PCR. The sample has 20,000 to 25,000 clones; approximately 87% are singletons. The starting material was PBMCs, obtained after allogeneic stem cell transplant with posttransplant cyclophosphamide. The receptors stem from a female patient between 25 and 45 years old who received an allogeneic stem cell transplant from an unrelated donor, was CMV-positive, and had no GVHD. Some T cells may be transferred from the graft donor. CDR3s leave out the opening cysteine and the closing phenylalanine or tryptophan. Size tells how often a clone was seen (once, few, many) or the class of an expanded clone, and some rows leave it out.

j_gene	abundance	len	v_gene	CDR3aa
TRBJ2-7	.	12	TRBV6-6	ASSEQGASNEQY
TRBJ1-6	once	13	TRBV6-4	ASSDSFEGESPLH
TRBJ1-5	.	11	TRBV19	ASSIDRSQPQH
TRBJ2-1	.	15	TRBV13	ASRPRPGTGGVNEQF
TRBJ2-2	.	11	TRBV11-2	ASSLDRAGELF
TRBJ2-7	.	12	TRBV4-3	ASSQDWQKYEQY
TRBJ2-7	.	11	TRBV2	ARARQGGGEQY
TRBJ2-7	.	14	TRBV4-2	ASSPRESSSSYEQY
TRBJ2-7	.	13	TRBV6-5	ASSYSQGARGEQY
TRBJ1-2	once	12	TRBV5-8	ASSLRGNAYGYT
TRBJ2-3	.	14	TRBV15	ATGRLAGGPEDTQY
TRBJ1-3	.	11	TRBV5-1	ASSGQGRDTIY
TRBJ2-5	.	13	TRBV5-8	ASSQTSGEMETQY
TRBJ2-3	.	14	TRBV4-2	ASSQASAGSTDTQY
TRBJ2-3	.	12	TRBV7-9	ASSLTPQGDTQY
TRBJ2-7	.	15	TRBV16	ASSQSSGTGVSYEQY
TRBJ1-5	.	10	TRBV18	ASSKEVQPQH
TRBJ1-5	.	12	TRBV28	ASSSTGGWQPQH
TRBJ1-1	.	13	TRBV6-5	ASSYSGEGYTEAF
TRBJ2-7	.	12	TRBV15	ATSRGMEGYEQY
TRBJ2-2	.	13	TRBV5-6	ASRFTGTSTGELF
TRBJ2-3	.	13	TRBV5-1	ASSSSPGLANTQY
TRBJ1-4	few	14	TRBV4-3	ASSQATGTVAEKLF
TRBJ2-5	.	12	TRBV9	ASSVAGMGETQY
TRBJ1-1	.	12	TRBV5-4	ASSSLGGPGGAF
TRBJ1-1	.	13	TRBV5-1	ASSQVYRGNTEAF
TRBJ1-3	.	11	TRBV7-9	ASSAVAGNTIY
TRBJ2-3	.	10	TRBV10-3	AISQNADTQY
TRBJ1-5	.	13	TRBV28	ASSLGGLFDQPQH
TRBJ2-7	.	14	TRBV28	ASRLGGGQGIYEQY
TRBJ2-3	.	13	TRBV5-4	ASSLDASGGNTQY
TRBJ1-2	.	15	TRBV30	AWSTSSYRGFEYGYT
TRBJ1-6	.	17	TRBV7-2	ASSLVGTGIFSYNSPLH
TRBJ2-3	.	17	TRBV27	ASSFQLPGTSGSSDTQY
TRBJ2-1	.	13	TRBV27	ASSLFGRGYNEQF
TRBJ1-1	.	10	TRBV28	ASSLLTGAAF
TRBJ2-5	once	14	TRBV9	ASSVGDRGLKETQY
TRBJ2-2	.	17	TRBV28	ASSLVDFSGQTNTGELF
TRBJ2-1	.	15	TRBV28	ASSPPHYRGGYNEQF
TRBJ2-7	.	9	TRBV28	ASSVRYEQY
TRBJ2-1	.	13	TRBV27	ASYPGLASYNEQF
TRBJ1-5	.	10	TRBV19	ASRQGDQPQH
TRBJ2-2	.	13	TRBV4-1	ASSQGQGLLGELF
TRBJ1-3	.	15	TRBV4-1	ASSQDPPGGASDTIY
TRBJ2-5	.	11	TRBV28	ASSLSGEETQY
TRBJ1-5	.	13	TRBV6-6	ASSYSEQGGQPQH
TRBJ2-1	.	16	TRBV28	ASSLTLLGRGGRDEQF
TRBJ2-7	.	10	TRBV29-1	SAWTDTYEQY
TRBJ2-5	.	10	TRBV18	ASRSSEETQY
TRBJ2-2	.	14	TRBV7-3	ASSLMGQANTGELF
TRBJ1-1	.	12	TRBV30	AWSKGAQGTEAF
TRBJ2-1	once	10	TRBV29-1	SADRTYNEQF
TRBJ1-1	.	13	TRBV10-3	AIWYRGLGDTEAF